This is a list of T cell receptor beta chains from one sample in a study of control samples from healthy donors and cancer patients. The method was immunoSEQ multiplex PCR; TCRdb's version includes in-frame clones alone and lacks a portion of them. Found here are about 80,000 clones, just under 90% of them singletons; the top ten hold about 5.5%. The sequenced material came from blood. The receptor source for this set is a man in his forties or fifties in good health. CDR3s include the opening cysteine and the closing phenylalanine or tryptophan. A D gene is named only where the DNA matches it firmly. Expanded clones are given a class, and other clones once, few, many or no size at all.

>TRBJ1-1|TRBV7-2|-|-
TGTGCCAGCAGCTTATACATGAGGGCGGCTTTCTTT
CASSLYMRAAFF
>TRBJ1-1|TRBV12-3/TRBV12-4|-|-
TGTGCCAGCAGCCCGGGGGGTGAAGCTTTCTTT
CASSPGGEAFF
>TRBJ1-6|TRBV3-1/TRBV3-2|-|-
TGTGCCAGCAGCCACAGGGGCAGGGTCAAATCACCCCTCCACTTT
CASSHRGRVKSPLHF
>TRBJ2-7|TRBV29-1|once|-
TGCAGCGTTGACGTTCTTGGTCACGAGCAGTACTTC
CSVDVLGHEQYF
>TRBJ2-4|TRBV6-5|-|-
TGTGCCAGCAGAAAGAAAAACATTCAGTACTTC
CASRKKNIQYF
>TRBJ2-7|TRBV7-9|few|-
TGTGCCAGCAGCTTTAGAGATTCCTACGAGCAGTACTTC
CASSFRDSYEQYF
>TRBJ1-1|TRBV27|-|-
TGTGCCAGTACGAATTCACAGGAAGGGACTGAAGCTTTCTTT
CASTNSQEGTEAFF
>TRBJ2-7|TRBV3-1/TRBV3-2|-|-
TGTGCCAGCAGCACCATCCTTGCGGGGAGGTCCATCTACGAGCAGTACTTC
CASSTILAGRSIYEQYF
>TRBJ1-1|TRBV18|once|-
TGTGCCAGCTCACCACGAGGAAACACTGAAGCTTTCTTT
CASSPRGNTEAFF
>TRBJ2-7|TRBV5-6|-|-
TGTGCCAGCAGCTTGAGAGGGGGCGAGCAGTACTTC
CASSLRGGEQYF
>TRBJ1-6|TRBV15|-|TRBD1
TGTGCCACCAGCCCAGGGGGCTTAAGCTCACCCCTCCACTTT
CATSPGGLSSPLHF
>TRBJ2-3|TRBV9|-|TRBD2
TGTGCCAGCAGTCGTCTAGCGGGGGAACTCACAGATACGCAGTATTTT
CASSRLAGELTDTQYF
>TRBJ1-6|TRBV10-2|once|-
TGCGCCAGCAGTGACCTGAATTCACCCCTCCACTTT
CASSDLNSPLHF
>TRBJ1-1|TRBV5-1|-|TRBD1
TGCGCCAGCAGCGTCGGGACAGGGTTTCCGAACACTGAAGCTTTCTTT
CASSVGTGFPNTEAFF
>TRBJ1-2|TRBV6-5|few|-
TGTGCCAGCAGTTTTTCAGGGAATGGCTACACCTTC
CASSFSGNGYTF
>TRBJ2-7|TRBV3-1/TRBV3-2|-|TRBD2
TGTGCCAGCAGTCGGGGGGGAGGGCAGTACTTC
CASSRGGGQYF
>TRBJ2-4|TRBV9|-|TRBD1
TGTGCCAGCAGCGTGGACGGTACAGGGGTCAAAAACATTCAGTACTTC
CASSVDGTGVKNIQYF
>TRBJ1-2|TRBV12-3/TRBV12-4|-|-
TGTGCCAGCAGTTCCCAGGGTATTGGTGGCTACACCTTC
CASSSQGIGGYTF
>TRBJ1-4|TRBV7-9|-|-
TGTGCCAGCAGCCGTCCTCAAGAGGAAAAACTGTTTTTT
CASSRPQEEKLFF
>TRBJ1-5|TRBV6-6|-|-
TGTGCCAGCAGTTACTCGTGGCTGAATAATCAGCCCCAGCATTTT
CASSYSWLNNQPQHF
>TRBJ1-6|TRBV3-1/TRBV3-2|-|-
TGTGCCAGCAGCCAAGTATTATATAATTCACCCCTCCACTTT
CASSQVLYNSPLHF
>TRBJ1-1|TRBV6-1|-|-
TGTGCCAGCAGTGAATCGAACACTGAAGCTTTCTTT
CASSESNTEAFF
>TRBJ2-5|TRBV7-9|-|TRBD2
TGTGCCAGCAGCCGTCCAGCGGGGGAAGAGACCCAGTACTTC
CASSRPAGEETQYF
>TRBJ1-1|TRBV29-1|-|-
TGCAGCGTTAAGGGGCGTGGGGAGGTCACTGAAGCTTTCTTT
CSVKGRGEVTEAFF
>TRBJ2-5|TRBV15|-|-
TGTGCCACCAGCAGAGATCTCAGGGGAGACCAAGAGACCCAGTACTTC
CATSRDLRGDQETQYF